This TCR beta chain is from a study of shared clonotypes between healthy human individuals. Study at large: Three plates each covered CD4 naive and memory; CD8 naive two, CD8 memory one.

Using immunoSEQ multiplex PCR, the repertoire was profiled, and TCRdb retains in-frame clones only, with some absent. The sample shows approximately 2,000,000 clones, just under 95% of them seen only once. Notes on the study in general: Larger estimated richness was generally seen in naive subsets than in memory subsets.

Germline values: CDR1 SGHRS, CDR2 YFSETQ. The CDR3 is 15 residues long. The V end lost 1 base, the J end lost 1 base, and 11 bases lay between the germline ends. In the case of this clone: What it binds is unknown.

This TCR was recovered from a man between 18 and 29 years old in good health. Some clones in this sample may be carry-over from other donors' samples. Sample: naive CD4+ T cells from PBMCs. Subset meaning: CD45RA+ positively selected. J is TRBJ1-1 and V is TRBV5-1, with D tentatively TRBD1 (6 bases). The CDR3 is CASSLFPGQNTEAFF. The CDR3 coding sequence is TGCGCCAGCAGCTTGTTCCCGGGACAGAACACTGAAGCTTTCTTT.